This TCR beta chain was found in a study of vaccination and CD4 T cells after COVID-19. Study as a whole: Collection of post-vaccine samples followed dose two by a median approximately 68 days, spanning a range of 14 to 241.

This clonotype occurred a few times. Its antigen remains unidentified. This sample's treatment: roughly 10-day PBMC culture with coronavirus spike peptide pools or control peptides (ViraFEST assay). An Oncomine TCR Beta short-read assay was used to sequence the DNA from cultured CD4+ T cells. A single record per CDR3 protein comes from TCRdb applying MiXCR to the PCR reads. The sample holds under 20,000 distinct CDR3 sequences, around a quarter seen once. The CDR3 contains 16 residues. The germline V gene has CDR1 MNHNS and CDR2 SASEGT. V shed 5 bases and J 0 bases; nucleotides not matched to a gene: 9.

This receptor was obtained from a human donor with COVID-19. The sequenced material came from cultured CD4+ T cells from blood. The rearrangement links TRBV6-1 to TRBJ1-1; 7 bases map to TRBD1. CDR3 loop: CASSQSSTGMNTEAFF. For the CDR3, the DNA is TGTGCCAGCAGTCAATCCTCGACAGGGATGAACACTGAAGCTTTCTTT.